This T cell receptor beta chain was profiled in a study of T cell changes during pregnancy in multiple sclerosis. The protocol was immunoSEQ multiplex PCR, while the TCRdb copy is restricted to in-frame clones and leaves out a portion. Here the sample spans about 44,000 clones, about 95% being singletons. V lost 4 bases to trimming and J lost 4 bases; unmatched junction nucleotides: 9. This CDR3 is 16 amino acids long. Germline assignment: CDR1 SGHTA and CDR2 FQGTGA. The J gene is TRBJ1-1, the V gene TRBV7-3, with TRBD1 identical over 10 bases. The material was peripheral blood, obtained in the second trimester of pregnancy. The clonotype comes from a female donor with multiple sclerosis, enrolled in a pregnancy study. The CDR3 DNA sequence: TGTGCCAGCAGCTCACGAGTGGGACAGGGGAGCACTGAAGCTTTCTTT. Amino acid sequence: CASSSRVGQGSTEAFF.